These 9 T cell receptor beta chains came from one sample sequenced in a study of blood T cell repertoires in COVID-19. The assay was immunoSEQ multiplex PCR, and TCRdb's table has in-frame clones only and misses some. This table holds more than 95,000 clones, roughly 72% found once. Sequencing was carried out using peripheral blood. The source of these receptors is a man older than 75 with COVID-19, enrolled during active disease.

The rearrangement uses TRBV27 and TRBJ2-3; D remains ambiguous. V was shortened by 3 bases and J by 10 bases, with 14 bases between the two germline ends. The CDR3 contains 13 residues. Per germline, CDR1 MNHEY and CDR2 SMNVEV (reference sequence). This CDR3 reads CASSLPGHKAQYF. CDR3 bases: TGTGCCAGCAGTTTGCCGGGTCACAAGGCGCAGTATTTT.

This chain links TRBV6-4 with TRBJ2-1; 9 nucleotides line up with TRBD2. CDR1 is MRHNA, CDR2 SNTAGT, per germline. CDR3 size: 14 residues. The V segment lost 2 bases and the J segment 6 bases; nucleotides outside the gene matches: 2. The CDR3 DNA follows: TGTGCCAGCAGTGACCTAGCGGGAACCAATGAGCAGTTCTTC. Translating gives CASSDLAGTNEQFF.

This chain links TRBV19 with TRBJ1-2; 8 positions agree with TRBD1. CDR3 length equals 14 residues. V shed 3 bases and J 7 bases; nucleotides not matched to a gene: 7. CDR1 is LNHDA and CDR2 is SQIVND in the germline V gene (reference sequence). Here the CDR3 reads CASSIQQGVRGYTF. The CDR3 DNA is TGTGCCAGTAGTATTCAACAGGGGGTTCGTGGCTACACCTTC.

The rearrangement uses TRBV5-1 and TRBJ1-1; maybe TRBD1 (5 bases). The CDR3 is 14 amino acids. The V end lost 0 bases, the J end lost 7 bases, and 13 bases lay between the germline ends. The germline gives CDR1 SGHRS, CDR2 YFSETQ. CDR3 coding DNA: TGCGCCAGCAGCTTGGAAGGGGAAGGTGGTGAAGCTTTCTTT. Its protein product is CASSLEGEGGEAFF.

The chain is built from TRBV7-2 and TRBJ2-7; a possible D gene is TRBD2 (6 bases). The V gene lost 0 bases and the J gene lost 7 bases, with 16 bases spanning the gap. This CDR3 is 15 amino acids long. The germline CDR1 and CDR2 sequences are SGHTA and FQGNSA. CDR3 coding DNA: TGTGCCAGCAGCTTAGCGCGGGCCCTCGCGGGGGAGCAGTACTTC. This codes for CASSLARALAGEQYF.

This chain connects TRBV6-2 or TRBV6-3 to TRBJ2-2; 11 nucleotides match TRBD2. The CDR3 consists of 20 residues. The ends lost 0 bases at V and 8 bases at J; junction bases unmatched: 17. Germline CDR1 reads MNHEY; CDR2 reads SVGEGT. As DNA, the CDR3 is TGTGCCAGCAGTTACTCGATCAGTGCTGGACTAGCGGGTCTCAGTGGGGAGCTGTTTTTT. Translation gives CASSYSISAGLAGLSGELFF.

Only a few counts were recorded for this clone. V usage is TRBV5-1 and J usage is TRBJ1-2, with 11 bases fitting TRBD1. The CDR3 is 16 amino acids. Unmatched junction bases numbered 7, after V lost 5 bases and J lost 1 base. The germline gives CDR1 SGHRS, CDR2 YFSETQ. The chain's CDR3 is CASRRTGGQDNYGYTF. The CDR3 nucleotides are TGCGCCAGCAGACGGACAGGGGGCCAAGATAACTATGGCTACACCTTC.

V gene TRBV7-2 combines with J gene TRBJ2-7; D remains ambiguous. There are 14 residues in the CDR3. V was clipped by 1 base and J by 0 bases, with 7 bases between them. Germline CDR1 SGHTA, CDR2 FQGNSA. CDR3 region: CASSLGVASYEQYF. DNA of the CDR3: TGTGCCAGCAGCTTAGGGGTAGCCTCCTACGAGCAGTACTTC.

The chain is built from TRBV4-2 and TRBJ1-2; no definite D call. The CDR3 is 13 residues long. Germline lookup yields CDR1 LGHNA and CDR2 YNFKEQ. V was pared by 1 base and J by 8 bases, with 11 bases between. Here the CDR3 reads CASSQVGGLGYTF. CDR3 nucleotide sequence: TGTGCCAGCAGCCAAGTCGGAGGGTTAGGCTACACCTTC.